These 25 T cell receptor beta chains originate from one sample sequenced in a study of shared clonotypes between healthy human individuals (dated by TCRdb to the early 2020s). The library was prepared using the immunoSEQ multiplex PCR assay. As stored in TCRdb, this immuneACCESS dataset retains in-frame rearrangements with V and J assigned. A fraction of the clones does not appear; measured against another copy, unresolved V genes explain less than half of the discrepancy, and the remainder lacks a known reason. This sample holds about 460,000 clones; roughly four fifths were observed only once. About 12% of the sample comes from the top ten. Sequenced material: PBMCs. The receptor source for this set is a woman aged 40 to 50 in good health. Some clones in this sample may be carry-over from other donors' samples.

The V call is TRBV11-2, the J call TRBJ2-3; 8 nucleotides line up with TRBD2. This CDR3 region has 13 residues. Per germline, CDR1 SGHAT and CDR2 FQNNGV. V dropped 3 bases and J dropped 9; count of bases not matched to a gene: 5. This CDR3 reads CASSLVLAGTQYF. In nucleotides, the CDR3 is TGTGCCAGCAGCTTGGTCCTAGCGGGCACGCAGTATTTT.

This chain links TRBV5-1 with TRBJ2-5; 12 nucleotides agree with TRBD2. Germline V gene sequence: CDR1 SGHRS, CDR2 YFSETQ. The CDR3 is made up of 16 amino acids. Unmatched junction bases numbered 10, after V lost 3 bases and J lost 7 bases. CDR3 sequence: CASSSTSGSLSVTQYF. The DNA for the CDR3 is TGCGCCAGCAGCTCGACTAGCGGGAGCTTATCGGTGACCCAGTACTTC.

The chain has TRBV7-2 and TRBJ1-1; 8 bases line up with TRBD1. This CDR3 is built from 14 residues. Germline V CDR1 and CDR2: SGHTA, FQGNSA. J was trimmed by 4 bases and V by 3 bases; bases with no gene match: 4. As DNA, the CDR3 is TGTGCCAGCAGCTTCAGGGGGCGCGGCACTGAAGCTTTCTTT. This codes for CASSFRGRGTEAFF.

Remarks on this clone: One junction end disagrees with the germline gene, perhaps due to a read error. The sample carries other DNA sequences with the same CDR3. For the CDR3, the DNA is TGCGCCAGCAGCTGGGGGAACGGGGCCTATAACTCACCCCTCCACTTT. This encodes CASSWGNGAYNSPLHF. The V call is TRBV5-1, the J call TRBJ1-6, with a tentative D call TRBD1 (5 bases). Germline-derived CDR1 and CDR2 are SGHRS and YFSETQ. The CDR3 consists of 16 residues.

In its sample, this clone was seen a few times. This is likely an artifact of a read error, given a far larger clone one base away. This sequence joins TRBV29-1 and TRBJ2-1, with TRBD1 matching over 7 bases. With 6 bases clipped from V and 6 bases from J, the junction kept 8 bases outside the gene matches. The CDR3 runs 13 residues. Germline CDR1 and CDR2: SQVTM and ANQGSEA. The CDR3 DNA reads as TGCAGCGTCGGGACAGAGGTGGTCAATGAGCAGTTCTTC. Its translation: CSVGTEVVNEQFF.

Concerning this clone itself: With only one base between it and a far larger clone, this is likely a read error. CDR3 sequence: CSVGTGAVNEQFF. DNA for the CDR3: TGCAGCGTCGGGACAGGGGCGGTCAATGAGCAGTTCTTC. The chain recombines TRBV29-1 with TRBJ2-1; 10 bases fit TRBD1. The CDR3 covers 13 residues. Germline-derived CDR1 and CDR2 are SQVTM and ANQGSEA. V lost 6 bases and J lost 6; bases outside the gene matches: 5.

On this clone: The likely explanation is a read error, given a far larger clone one base away. The identical CDR3 is also encoded by other nucleotide sequences in the sample. This sequence joins TRBV30 and TRBJ2-2; D is uncertain. CDR3 size: 14 residues. The germline V gene encodes CDR1 GTSNPN and CDR2 SVGIG (reference sequence). Between the trimmed V and J ends, which lost 3 bases and 1 base, there was a span of 9 bases. CDR3 bases: TGTGCCTGGAGAGCCGGTGTGAACACCGGGGAGCTGTTTTTT. It translates to CAWRAGVNTGELFF.

V usage is TRBV18 and J usage is TRBJ2-7, with D tentatively TRBD1 or TRBD2 (5 bases each). The CDR3 extends over 14 amino acids. V lost 3 bases, J lost 2 bases, and 11 bases lay in between. CDR1 is KGHSH, CDR2 LQKENI, per germline. The CDR3 DNA reads as TGTGCCAGCTCACCCAGGGACGGGACCTACGAGCAGTACTTC. It specifies CASSPRDGTYEQYF.

The chain uses TRBV7-8 and TRBJ1-5, with unresolved D. The germline V gene encodes CDR1 SGHVS and CDR2 FQNEAQ. Trimming removed 3 bases from V and 5 bases from J, with 14 bases in between. The CDR3 consists of 15 residues. CDR3 DNA: TGTGCCAGCAGCTTGGGGAACCCCCGCCATCAGCCCCAGCATTTT. This encodes CASSLGNPRHQPQHF.

V is TRBV20-1 and J is TRBJ1-1; no definite D call. CDR1 and CDR2 from the germline V gene are DFQATT and SNEGSKA (reference sequence). This CDR3 spans 11 amino acids. V lost 4 bases and J 3 bases, leaving 6 bases between the germline ends. The DNA of the CDR3 is TGCAGTGCTACTTTCGACACTGAAGCTTTCTTT. Protein sequence: CSATFDTEAFF.

Comments on this clone: A far larger clone is one base from this, pointing to a likely read error. The chain employs TRBV11-1 and TRBJ2-7; unclear D gene. Germline-derived CDR1 and CDR2 are SGHAT and FQDESV (reference sequence). The CDR3 contains 11 residues. The CDR3 region has the DNA TGTGCCAGCAGCTTAGCTTACGGGCAGTACTTC. Protein: CASSLAYGQYF.

This clone was counted a few times. The gene calls are TRBV5-1 and TRBJ2-3; D remains ambiguous. The CDR3 is made up of 15 amino acids. Trimming left V 4 bases short and J 0 bases short, with 12 bases between. In germline, CDR1 is SGHRS, CDR2 YFSETQ. This CDR3 reads CASSPPAESTDTQYF. CDR3 nucleotides: TGCGCCAGCAGCCCCCCCGCGGAAAGCACAGATACGCAGTATTTT.

In regard to this clone: The junction shows a germline mismatch at one end, possibly a read error. This chain joins TRBV7-9 and TRBJ2-1; D not resolved. Germline V CDR1 and CDR2: SEHNR, FQNEAQ (reference sequence). CDR3 length equals 15 residues. CDR3: CASNLVPEAYNEQFF. In DNA, the CDR3 is TGTGCCAGCAACTTAGTCCCAGAGGCCTACAATGAGCAGTTCTTC. Looking up the rest from reference TRBV7-9 and TRBJ2-1 gives the full variable domain: DTGVSQNPRHKITKRGQNVTFRCDPISEHNRLYWYRQTLGQGPEFLTYFQNEAQLEKSRLLSDRFSAERPKGSFSTLEIQRTEQGDSAMYLCASNLVPEAYNEQFFGPGTRLTVL.

On this clone: This likely reflects a read error, since a far larger clone is one base away. Other DNA sequences in this specimen translate into the identical CDR3. The genes are TRBV6-1 and TRBJ1-1; D might be TRBD1 (5 bases). In germline, CDR1 is MNHNS, CDR2 SASEGT. This CDR3 contains 14 residues. CDR3 DNA: TGTGCCAGCAGCGAAGGGGAGGAGACAGCGGAAGCTTTCTTT. Translation: CASSEGEETAEAFF.

The rearrangement links TRBV4-1 to TRBJ2-1; tentative D call: TRBD2 (6 bases). Germline CDR1 is MGHRA and CDR2 is YSYEKL. Trimming removed 5 bases at V and 8 bases at J, with 16 bases between. CDR3 length: 14 amino acids. The CDR3 sequence: CASSFRTILDEQFF. CDR3 bases: TGCGCCAGCAGCTTTAGGACTATTCTGGATGAGCAGTTCTTC.

The chain links TRBV28 to TRBJ2-7, with D possibly TRBD1 on 6 matching bases. V shed 5 bases and J shed 2 bases, with 16 bases lying between them. The CDR3 is made up of 15 amino acids. CDR1 MDHEN and CDR2 SYDVKM come from the germline V gene. CDR3 sequence reads: CASSVPGQIAYEQYF. In DNA, the CDR3 is TGTGCCAGCAGTGTACCGGGACAAATAGCCTACGAGCAGTACTTC.

The genes are TRBV7-2 and TRBJ2-2, with D possibly being TRBD2 (6 bases). With 3 bases removed from V and 3 bases from J, the gap between germline ends came to 8 bases. Germline V gives CDR1 SGHTA, CDR2 FQGNSA. This CDR3 is built from 14 residues. The CDR3 loop is CASSFGTYTGELFF. In DNA form, the CDR3 reads TGTGCCAGCAGCTTTGGGACTTACACCGGGGAGCTGTTTTTT.

The chain links TRBV30 to TRBJ2-5; 8 nucleotides agree with TRBD2. CDR1 is GTSNPN, CDR2 SVGIG, per germline (reference sequence). The CDR3 covers 14 residues. The junction had 5 bases not matched to a gene; V was cut back by 0 bases and J by 5 bases. CDR3 sequence reads: CAWSVRGGLETQYF. The CDR3 nucleotides read TGTGCCTGGAGTGTACGCGGGGGGCTGGAGACCCAGTACTTC.

Of note for this clone: A read error is likely here: a far larger clone is one base away. The rearrangement links TRBV7-2 to TRBJ2-5; perhaps D is TRBD1 or TRBD2 (5 bases each). Judging by the DNA end, TRBJ2-7 fits better; the J call may be wrong. Germline values: CDR1 SGHTA, CDR2 FQGNSA. The CDR3 contains 13 residues. The CDR3 bases are TGTGCCAGCAGCCCGGGACGGTCCTACGAGCAGTACTTC. It is translated as CASSPGRSYEQYF.

The rearrangement joins TRBV11-2 to TRBJ2-3; 8 bases align to TRBD2. Germline CDR1 SGHAT, CDR2 FQNNGV. The J segment lost 8 bases and the V segment lost 4 bases, leaving 5 bases of the junction unmatched. The CDR3 has 13 residues. CDR3 protein: CASSSAGLATQYF. The CDR3 DNA reads as TGTGCCAGCAGCTCTGCCGGACTAGCTACGCAGTATTTT.

This clone was found once. The chain links TRBV28 to TRBJ2-2; D might be TRBD1 or TRBD2, each matching 5 bases. This CDR3 is 13 amino acids long. CDR1 MDHEN and CDR2 SYDVKM come from the germline V gene. V was pared by 6 bases and J by 4 bases, with 9 bases between. The CDR3 DNA reads TGTGCCAGCAGGAGGGGTGGCACCGGGGAGCTGTTTTTT. Its translation: CASRRGGTGELFF. Filled out from reference TRBV28 and TRBJ2-2, the complete variable domain reads DVKVTQSSRYLVKRTGEKVFLECVQDMDHENMFWYRQDPGLGLRLIYFSYDVKMKEKGDIPEGYSVSREKKERFSLILESASTNQTSMYLCASRRGGTGELFFGEGSRLTVL.

The V call is TRBV11-2, the J call TRBJ2-7; TRBD2 aligns across 9 bases. Germline V lookup: CDR1 SGHAT, CDR2 FQNNGV. The length of the CDR3 is 15 residues. The V gene end was trimmed by 4 bases and the J gene end by 4 bases; junction bases not matched to a gene: 8. The CDR3 DNA reads TGTGCCAGCAGCTCACAGGGGCTAGCGGGATACGAGCAGTACTTC. Protein product: CASSSQGLAGYEQYF.

Comments on this clone: A junction boundary mismatches the germline segment, possibly from a read error. Other DNA sequences in this specimen translate into the identical CDR3. This chain connects TRBV2 to TRBJ1-1, with D unclear. Germline lookup yields CDR1 SNHLY and CDR2 FYNNEI. This CDR3 region has 13 residues. CDR3 sequence (DNA): TGCGCCAGCGGAACTCTCATGAACACTGAAGCTTTCTTT. Encoded protein: CASGTLMNTEAFF.

Worth noting for this clone: A far larger clone differs by one base, so this is likely a read error. This rearrangement joins TRBV5-1 to TRBJ2-3; perhaps TRBD2 as D (5 bases). The CDR3 is 15 residues long. Germline V gives CDR1 SGHRS, CDR2 YFSETQ. The V end lost 5 bases, the J end lost 3 bases, and 16 bases lay between the germline ends. The CDR3 reads CASSLGVRETDTQYF. Written as DNA, the CDR3 is TGCGCCAGCAGTCTAGGTGTTAGGGAGACAGATACGCAGTATTTT.

In its sample, this clone was seen a few times. The chain combines TRBV4-1 with TRBJ2-7; maybe TRBD1 (6 bases). CDR1 is MGHRA and CDR2 is YSYEKL in the germline V gene. With 4 bases removed from V and 7 bases from J, the gap between germline ends came to 17 bases. This CDR3 region has 14 residues. The CDR3 protein is CASSLYVQGWEQYF. The CDR3 nucleotides are TGCGCCAGCAGCCTATACGTCCAGGGGTGGGAGCAGTACTTC.